This T cell receptor (beta chain) was obtained from a study of blood T cells in healthy people across ages. Alongside a J-beta primer mix, a sample-barcoded 5' primer served in a second PCR lasting 7 to 11 cycles. Each CDR3 protein gets one entry after TCRdb re-called the 5' RACE reads with MiXCR. The profile shows some 890,000 distinct CDR3 sequences, almost 30% of them singletons. The CDR3 runs 14 residues. Germline V gene sequence: CDR1 SGHTA, CDR2 FQGNSA. V was cut by 6 bases and J by 5 bases, with 14 bases left in between. This clonotype was picked up a small number of times. The antigen remains unidentified. Study results and caveats: Expanded clonotype changes were possibly confounded by unknown donor CMV status. Naive CD4+ cell counts and diversity both ran higher in long-lived than in aged donors.

The sample also formed part of further work on T cells of mothers and their children. Turning to that study: Each 15 ul cDNA reaction used approximately 1.5 ug RNA; all RNA was used. The analysis detected no persistent microchimeric T cell clones.

The sequence derives from a woman aged 40 to 55 in good health. Specimen: blood. The chain uses TRBV7-2 and TRBJ2-1; D may be TRBD2 (6 bases). CDR3 nucleotides: TGTGCCAGCAGGGTGGCGGGGTTAAACAATGAGCAGTTCTTC. It is translated as CASRVAGLNNEQFF.